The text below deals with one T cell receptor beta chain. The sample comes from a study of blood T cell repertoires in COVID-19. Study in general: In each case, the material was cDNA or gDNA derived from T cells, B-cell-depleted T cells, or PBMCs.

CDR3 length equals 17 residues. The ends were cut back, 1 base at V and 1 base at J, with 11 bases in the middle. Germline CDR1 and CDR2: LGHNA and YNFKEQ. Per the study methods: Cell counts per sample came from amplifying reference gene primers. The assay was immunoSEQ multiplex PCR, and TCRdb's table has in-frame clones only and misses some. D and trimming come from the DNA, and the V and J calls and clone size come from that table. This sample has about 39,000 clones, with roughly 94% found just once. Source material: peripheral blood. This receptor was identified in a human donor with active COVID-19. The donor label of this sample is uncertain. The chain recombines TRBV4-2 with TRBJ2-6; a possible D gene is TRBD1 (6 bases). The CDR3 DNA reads TGTGCCAGCAGCCAAGGCCAGGGGCGGTCTGGGGCCAACGTCCTGACTTTC. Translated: CASSQGQGRSGANVLTF.